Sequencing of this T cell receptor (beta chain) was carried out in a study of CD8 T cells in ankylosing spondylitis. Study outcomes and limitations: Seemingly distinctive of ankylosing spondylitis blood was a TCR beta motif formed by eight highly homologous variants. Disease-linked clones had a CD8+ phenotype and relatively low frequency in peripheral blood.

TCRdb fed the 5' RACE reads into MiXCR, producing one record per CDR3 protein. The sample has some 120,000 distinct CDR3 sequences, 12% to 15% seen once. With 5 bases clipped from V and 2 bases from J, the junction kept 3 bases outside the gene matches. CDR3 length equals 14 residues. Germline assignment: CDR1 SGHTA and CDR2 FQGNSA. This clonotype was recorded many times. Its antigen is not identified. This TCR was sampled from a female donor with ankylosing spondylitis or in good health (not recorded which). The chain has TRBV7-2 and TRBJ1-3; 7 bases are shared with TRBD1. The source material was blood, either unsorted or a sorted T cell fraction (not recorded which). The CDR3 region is CASSHTGAGNTIYF. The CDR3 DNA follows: TGTGCCAGCAGCCATACAGGGGCTGGAAACACCATATATTTT. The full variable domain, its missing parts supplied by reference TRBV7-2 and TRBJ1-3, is GAGVSQSPSNKVTEKGKDVELRCDPISGHTALYWYRQSLGQGLEFLIYFQGNSAPDKSGLPSDRFSAERTGGSVSTLTIQRTQQEDSAVYLCASSHTGAGNTIYFGEGSWLTVV.